This note documents a single T cell receptor (beta chain) sequence. The antigen remains unidentified. The data belong to a study of shared clonotypes between healthy human individuals. The CDR3 spans 13 residues. Germline V CDR1 and CDR2: SGHAT, FQNNGV. V lost 0 bases, J lost 13 bases, and 13 bases lay in between. Whole-study results and caveats: An effect of sequencing depth on clonotype sharing among donors was expected.

Genomic DNA for unsorted samples was obtained from about 88 million PBMCs. Replicate PCRs for unsorted PBMC used approximately 300 ng DNA (approximately 30,000 T cell genomes). Sequencing was performed on unsorted PBMC DNA using ten immunoSEQ deep assay plates. The table came from immunoSEQ multiplex PCR; TCRdb's copy has only in-frame clones and leaves some out. The sample has around 500,000 clones; over 65% are singletons. The specimen sequenced was PBMCs. The clonotype originates from a woman in her thirties or forties in good health. Some clones in this sample may be carry-over from other donors' samples. This chain uses TRBV11-2 with TRBJ2-1, with a weak D call TRBD2 (6 bases). The CDR3 DNA reads as TGTGCCAGCAGCTTAGATCCGGGAGCGAACCAGTTCTTC. Its translation: CASSLDPGANQFF.